This TCR beta chain was identified during a study of regulatory T cells in long-lasting Graves disease. Study overall: Over 5 years of antithyroid drugs with positive TSH receptor antibodies was taken to mean persistent Graves' disease.

A single count supports this clonotype. What it binds is unknown. HTBI primers from iRepertoire and Arm-PCR of CDR3 regions yielded the TCR beta libraries. Each CDR3 protein is one row after TCRdb ran MiXCR on the multiplex PCR reads. The sample consists of some 440,000 distinct CDR3 sequences, more than 20% of them appearing once. Time point described: persistent/refractory GD, antithyroid drugs over 5 years with positive TRAb. Scientists built the TCR library using RNA that was extracted from PBMCs. An endocrinology department in Xi'an, China, recruited the patients. Overall study findings and caveats: TRBV28 was favored in persistent disease, as were TRBJ1-2 and TRBJ2-5. Among persistent patients, a larger number of public clonotypes were shared (around 3,000) than among newly diagnosed patients (approximately 970).

This CDR3 comprises 13 residues. V was clipped by 3 bases and J by 4 bases, with 7 bases between them. Germline lookup yields CDR1 MNHGY and CDR2 SVAAGI. The TCR was taken from a female donor with Graves disease. The chain has TRBV6-9 and TRBJ2-1; no firm D call. The material was peripheral blood mononuclear cells (PBMCs), obtained when the disease was refractory, from a patient treated with antithyroid drugs. The CDR3 nucleotides are TGTGCCAGCAGTTACCTACAGTACAATGAGCAGTTCTTC. Translating it yields CASSYLQYNEQFF.